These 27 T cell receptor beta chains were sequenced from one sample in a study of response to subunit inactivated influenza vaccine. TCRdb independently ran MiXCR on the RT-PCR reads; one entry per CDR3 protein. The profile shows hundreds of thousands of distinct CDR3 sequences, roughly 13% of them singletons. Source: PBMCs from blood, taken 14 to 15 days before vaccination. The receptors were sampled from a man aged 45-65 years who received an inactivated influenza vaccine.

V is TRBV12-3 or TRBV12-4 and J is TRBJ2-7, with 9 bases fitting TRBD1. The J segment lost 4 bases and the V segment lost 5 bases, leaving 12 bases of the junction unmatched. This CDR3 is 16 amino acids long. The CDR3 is CASSPSPGQGLYEQYF. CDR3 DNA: TGTGCCAGCAGTCCGAGTCCGGGACAGGGACTTTACGAGCAGTACTTC.

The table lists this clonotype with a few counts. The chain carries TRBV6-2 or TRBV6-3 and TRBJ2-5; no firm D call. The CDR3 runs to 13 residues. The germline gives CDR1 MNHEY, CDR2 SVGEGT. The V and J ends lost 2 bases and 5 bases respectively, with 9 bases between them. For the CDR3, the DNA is TGTGCCAGCAGTTACGACCTTATGGAGACCCAGTACTTC. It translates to CASSYDLMETQYF.

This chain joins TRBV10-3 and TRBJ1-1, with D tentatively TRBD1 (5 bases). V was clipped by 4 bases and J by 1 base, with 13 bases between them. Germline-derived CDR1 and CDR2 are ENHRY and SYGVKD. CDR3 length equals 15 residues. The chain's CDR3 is CAISGGAGRNTEAFF. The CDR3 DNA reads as TGTGCCATCAGTGGTGGGGCAGGGCGGAACACTGAAGCTTTCTTT.

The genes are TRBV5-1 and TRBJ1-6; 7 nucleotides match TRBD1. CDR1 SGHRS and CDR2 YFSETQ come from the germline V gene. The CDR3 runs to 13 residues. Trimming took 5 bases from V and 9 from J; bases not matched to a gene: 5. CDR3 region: CASRSGGSSPLHF. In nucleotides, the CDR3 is TGCGCCAGCAGGTCAGGGGGTAGTTCACCCCTCCACTTT.

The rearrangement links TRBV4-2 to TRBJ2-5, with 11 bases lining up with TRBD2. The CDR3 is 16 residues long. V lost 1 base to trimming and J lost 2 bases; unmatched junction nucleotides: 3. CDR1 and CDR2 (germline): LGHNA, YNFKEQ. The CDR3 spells CASSQVTSGVQETQYF. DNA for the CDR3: TGTGCCAGCAGCCAAGTGACTAGCGGGGTTCAAGAGACCCAGTACTTC.

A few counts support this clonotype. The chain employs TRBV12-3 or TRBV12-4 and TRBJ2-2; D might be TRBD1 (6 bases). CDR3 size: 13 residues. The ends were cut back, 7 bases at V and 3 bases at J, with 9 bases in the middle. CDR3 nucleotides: TGTGCCAGCAACGGACAGTACACCGGGGAGCTGTTTTTT. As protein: CASNGQYTGELFF.

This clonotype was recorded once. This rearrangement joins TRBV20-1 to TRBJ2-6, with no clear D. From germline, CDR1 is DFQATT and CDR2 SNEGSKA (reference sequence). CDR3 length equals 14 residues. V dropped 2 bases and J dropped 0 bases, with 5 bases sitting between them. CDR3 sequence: CSARPTSGANVLTF. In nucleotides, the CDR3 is TGCAGTGCTAGACCGACCTCTGGGGCCAACGTCCTGACTTTC.

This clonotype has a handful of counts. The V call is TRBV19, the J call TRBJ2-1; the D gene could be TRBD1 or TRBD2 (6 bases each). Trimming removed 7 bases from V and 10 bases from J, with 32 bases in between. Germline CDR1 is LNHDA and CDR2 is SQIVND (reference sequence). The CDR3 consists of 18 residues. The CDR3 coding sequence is TGTGCCAGTATTCCTACCAGGGGCGGGGCGCCACTGGTTGGCGAGCAGTTCTTC. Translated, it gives CASIPTRGGAPLVGEQFF.

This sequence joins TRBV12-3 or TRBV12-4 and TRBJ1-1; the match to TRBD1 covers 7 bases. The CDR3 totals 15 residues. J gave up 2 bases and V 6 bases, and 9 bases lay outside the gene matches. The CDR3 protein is CASSPTTGINTEAFF. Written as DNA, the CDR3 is TGTGCCAGCAGCCCGACGACAGGGATCAACACTGAAGCTTTCTTT.

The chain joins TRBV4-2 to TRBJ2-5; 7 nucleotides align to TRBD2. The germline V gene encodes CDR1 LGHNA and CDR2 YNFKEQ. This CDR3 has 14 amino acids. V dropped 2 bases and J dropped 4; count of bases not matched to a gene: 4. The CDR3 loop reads CASSQMGGGETQYF. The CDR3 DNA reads TGTGCCAGCAGCCAAATGGGGGGGGGAGAGACCCAGTACTTC.

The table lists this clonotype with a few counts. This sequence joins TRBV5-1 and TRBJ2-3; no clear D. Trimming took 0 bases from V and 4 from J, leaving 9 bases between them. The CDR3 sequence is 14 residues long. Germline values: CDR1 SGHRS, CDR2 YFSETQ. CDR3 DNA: TGCGCCAGCAGCTTGGACCCGGCCGCAGATACGCAGTATTTT. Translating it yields CASSLDPAADTQYF.

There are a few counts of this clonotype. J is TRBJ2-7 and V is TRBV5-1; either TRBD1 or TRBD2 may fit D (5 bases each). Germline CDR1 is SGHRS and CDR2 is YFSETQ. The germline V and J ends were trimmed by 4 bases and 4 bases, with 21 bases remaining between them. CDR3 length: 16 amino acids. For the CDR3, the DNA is TGCGCCAGCAGCCGGGACCCTCAAGATCTGGCATACGAGCAGTACTTC. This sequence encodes CASSRDPQDLAYEQYF.

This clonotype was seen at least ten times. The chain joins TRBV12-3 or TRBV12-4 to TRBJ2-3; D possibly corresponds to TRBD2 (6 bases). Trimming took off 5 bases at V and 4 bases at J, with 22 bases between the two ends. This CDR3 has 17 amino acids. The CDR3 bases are TGTGCCAGCAGTCCACTGGGGGGTTCCCATCTAGCAGATACGCAGTATTTT. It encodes CASSPLGGSHLADTQYF.

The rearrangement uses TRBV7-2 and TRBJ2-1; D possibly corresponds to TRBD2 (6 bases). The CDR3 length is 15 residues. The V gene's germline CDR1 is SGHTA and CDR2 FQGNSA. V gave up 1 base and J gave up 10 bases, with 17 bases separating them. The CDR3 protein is CASSLEVASAGEQFF. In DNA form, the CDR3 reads TGTGCCAGCAGCTTAGAGGTTGCCTCGGCGGGGGAGCAGTTCTTC.

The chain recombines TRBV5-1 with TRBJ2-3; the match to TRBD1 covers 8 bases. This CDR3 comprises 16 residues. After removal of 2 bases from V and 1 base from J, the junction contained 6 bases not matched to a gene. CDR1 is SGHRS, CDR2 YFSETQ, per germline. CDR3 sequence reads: CASSLPDRGRTDTQYF. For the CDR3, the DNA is TGCGCCAGCAGCTTACCAGACAGGGGCCGCACAGATACGCAGTATTTT.

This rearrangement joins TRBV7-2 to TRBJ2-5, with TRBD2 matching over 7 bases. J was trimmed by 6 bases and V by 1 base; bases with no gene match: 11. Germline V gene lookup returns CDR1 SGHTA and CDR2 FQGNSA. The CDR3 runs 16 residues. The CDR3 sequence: CASSLGAGLRTKTQYF. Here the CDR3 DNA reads TGTGCCAGCAGCTTAGGAGCGGGGTTAAGAACAAAGACCCAGTACTTC. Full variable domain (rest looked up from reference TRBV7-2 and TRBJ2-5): GAGVSQSPSNKVTEKGKDVELRCDPISGHTALYWYRQSLGQGLEFLIYFQGNSAPDKSGLPSDRFSAERTGGSVSTLTIQRTQQEDSAVYLCASSLGAGLRTKTQYFGPGTRLLVL.

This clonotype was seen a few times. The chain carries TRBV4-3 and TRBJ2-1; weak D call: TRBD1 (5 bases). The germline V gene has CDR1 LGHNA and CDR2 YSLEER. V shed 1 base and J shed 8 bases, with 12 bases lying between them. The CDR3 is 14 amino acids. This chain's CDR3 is CASSQGVVGDEQFF. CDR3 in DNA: TGCGCCAGCAGCCAAGGAGTTGTAGGGGATGAGCAGTTCTTC.

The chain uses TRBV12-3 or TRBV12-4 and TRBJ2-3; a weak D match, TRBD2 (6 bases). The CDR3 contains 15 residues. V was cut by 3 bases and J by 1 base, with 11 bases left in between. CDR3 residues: CASSFHPSGTDTQYF. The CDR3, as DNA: TGTGCCAGCAGTTTTCACCCTAGCGGCACAGATACGCAGTATTTT.

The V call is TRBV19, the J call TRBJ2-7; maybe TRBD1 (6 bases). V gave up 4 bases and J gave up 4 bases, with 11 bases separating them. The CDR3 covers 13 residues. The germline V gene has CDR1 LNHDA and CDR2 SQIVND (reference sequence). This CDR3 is CASSKQGVYEQYF. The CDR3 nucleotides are TGTGCCAGTAGTAAACAGGGTGTATACGAGCAGTACTTC.

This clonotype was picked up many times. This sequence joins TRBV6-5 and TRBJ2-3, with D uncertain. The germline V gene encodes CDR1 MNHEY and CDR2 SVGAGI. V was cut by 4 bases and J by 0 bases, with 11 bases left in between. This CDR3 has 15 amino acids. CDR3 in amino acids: CASSSTPVSTDTQYF. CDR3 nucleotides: TGTGCCAGCAGTTCGACCCCCGTTAGCACAGATACGCAGTATTTT.

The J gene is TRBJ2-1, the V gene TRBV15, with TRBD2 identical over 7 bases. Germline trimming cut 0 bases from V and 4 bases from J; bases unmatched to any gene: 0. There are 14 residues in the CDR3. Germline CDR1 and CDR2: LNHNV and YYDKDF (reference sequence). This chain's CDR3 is CATSRELAYNEQFF. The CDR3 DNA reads TGTGCCACCAGCAGAGAACTAGCGTACAATGAGCAGTTCTTC.

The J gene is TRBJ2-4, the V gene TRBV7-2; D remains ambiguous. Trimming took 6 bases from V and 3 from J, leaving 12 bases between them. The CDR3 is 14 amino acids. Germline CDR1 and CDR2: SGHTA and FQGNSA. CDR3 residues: CASSNPWVKNIQYF. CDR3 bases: TGTGCCAGCAGTAACCCCTGGGTCAAAAACATTCAGTACTTC.

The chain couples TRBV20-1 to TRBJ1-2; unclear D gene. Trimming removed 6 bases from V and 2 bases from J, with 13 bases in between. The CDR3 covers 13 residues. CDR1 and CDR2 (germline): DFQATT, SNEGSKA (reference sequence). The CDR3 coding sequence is TGCAGTGCCAATCAAGACGGGAACTATGGCTACACCTTC. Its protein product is CSANQDGNYGYTF.

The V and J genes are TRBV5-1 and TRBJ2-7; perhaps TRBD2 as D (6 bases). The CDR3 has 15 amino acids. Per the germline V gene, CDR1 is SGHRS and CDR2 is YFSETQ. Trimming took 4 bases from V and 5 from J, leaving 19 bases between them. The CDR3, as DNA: TGCGCCAGCAGCCCGCGGGGATCTCGGAGCGACGAGCAGTACTTC. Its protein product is CASSPRGSRSDEQYF.

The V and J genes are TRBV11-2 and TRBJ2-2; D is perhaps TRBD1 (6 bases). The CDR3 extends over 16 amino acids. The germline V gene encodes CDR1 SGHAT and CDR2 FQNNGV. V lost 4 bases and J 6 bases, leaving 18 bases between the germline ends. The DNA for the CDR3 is TGTGCCAGCAGCTCCCGGGCTTCTACAGGGTCCGGGGAGCTGTTTTTT. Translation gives CASSSRASTGSGELFF.

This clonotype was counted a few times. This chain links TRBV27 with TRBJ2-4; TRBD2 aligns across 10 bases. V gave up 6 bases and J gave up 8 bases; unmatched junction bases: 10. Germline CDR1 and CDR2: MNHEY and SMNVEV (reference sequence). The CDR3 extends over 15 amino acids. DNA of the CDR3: TGTGCCAGCAGCAAAACCGGGACTAGCGAGCACATTCAGTACTTC. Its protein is CASSKTGTSEHIQYF.

CDR3 bases: TGTGCCAGCAGCCTCCGGGACAAGCTTCCAGATACGCAGTATTTT. This gives the protein CASSLRDKLPDTQYF. V and J are TRBV7-2 and TRBJ2-3, with D tentatively TRBD1 (6 bases). The CDR3 covers 15 residues. Between the trimmed V and J ends, which lost 5 bases and 4 bases, there was a span of 16 bases. Germline V gene sequence: CDR1 SGHTA, CDR2 FQGNSA.